This T cell receptor (beta chain) is from a study of response to subunit inactivated influenza vaccine. General observations from the study: Each seasonal flu vaccination may recruit only limited new T cells, authors suggested.

The CDR3 runs 13 residues. Between the trimmed V and J ends, which lost 5 bases and 7 bases, there was a span of 13 bases. In germline, CDR1 is KGHDR, CDR2 SFDVKD. TCRdb reanalysed the RT-PCR reads using MiXCR and keeps one entry per CDR3 protein. Of under 550,000 distinct CDR3 sequences in the sample, 7.5% to 8.5% were seen once. Comments on this clonotype: Its antigen is unidentified.

This TCR derives from a man between 50 and 75 years old who received an inactivated influenza vaccine. This chain joins TRBV24-1 and TRBJ1-1; D might be TRBD1 (5 bases). The sample here was PBMCs from blood, taken less than 30 months after vaccination. The CDR3 loop reads CATSAIDSSEAFF. Written as DNA, the CDR3 is TGTGCCACCAGTGCTATAGACAGCAGTGAAGCTTTCTTT.